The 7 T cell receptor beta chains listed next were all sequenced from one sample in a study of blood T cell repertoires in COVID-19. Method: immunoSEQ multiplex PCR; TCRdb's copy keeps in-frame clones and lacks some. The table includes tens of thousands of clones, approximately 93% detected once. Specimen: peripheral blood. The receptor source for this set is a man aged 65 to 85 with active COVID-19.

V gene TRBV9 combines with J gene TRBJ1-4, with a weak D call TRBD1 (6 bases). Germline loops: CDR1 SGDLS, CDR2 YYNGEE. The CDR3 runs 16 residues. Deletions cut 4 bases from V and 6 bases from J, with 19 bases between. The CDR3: CASSLSEGGMDEKLFF. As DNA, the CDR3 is TGTGCCAGCAGCTTATCCGAGGGGGGGATGGATGAAAAACTGTTTTTT.

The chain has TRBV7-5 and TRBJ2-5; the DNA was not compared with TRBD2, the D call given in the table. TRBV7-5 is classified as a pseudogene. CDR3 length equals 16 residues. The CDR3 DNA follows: TGTGCCAGAAGCTTAGTTAGCGGGGGGGCAGAAGAGACCCAGTACTTC. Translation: CARSLVSGGAEETQYF.

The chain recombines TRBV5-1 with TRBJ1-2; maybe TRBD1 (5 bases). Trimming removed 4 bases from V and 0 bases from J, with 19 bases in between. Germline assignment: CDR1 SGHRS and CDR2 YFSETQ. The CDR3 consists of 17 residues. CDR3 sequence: CASSPLGPGLTNYGYTF. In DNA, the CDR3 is TGCGCCAGCAGCCCCCTAGGGCCAGGGCTAACTAACTATGGCTACACCTTC.

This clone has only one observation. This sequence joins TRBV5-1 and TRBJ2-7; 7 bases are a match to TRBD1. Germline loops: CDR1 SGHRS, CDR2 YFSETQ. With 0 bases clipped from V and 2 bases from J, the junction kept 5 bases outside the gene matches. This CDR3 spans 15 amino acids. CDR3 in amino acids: CASSLGGQNAYEQYV. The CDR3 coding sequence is TGCGCCAGCAGCTTGGGGGGACAGAACGCCTACGAGCAGTACGTC.

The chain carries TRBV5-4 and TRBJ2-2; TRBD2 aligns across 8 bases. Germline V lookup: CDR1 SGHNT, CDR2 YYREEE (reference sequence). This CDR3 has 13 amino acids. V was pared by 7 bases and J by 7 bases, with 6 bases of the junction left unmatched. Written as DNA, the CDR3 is TGTGCCAGCTCGACCCGGGGGGGCGGGGAGCTGTTTTTT. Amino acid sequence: CASSTRGGGELFF.

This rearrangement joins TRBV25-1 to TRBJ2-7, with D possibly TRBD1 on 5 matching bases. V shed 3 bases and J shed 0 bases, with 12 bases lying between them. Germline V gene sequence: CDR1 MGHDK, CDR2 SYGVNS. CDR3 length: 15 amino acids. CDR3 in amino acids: CASSDDRVSSYEQYF. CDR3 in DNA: TGTGCCAGCAGTGACGACAGAGTTAGCTCCTACGAGCAGTACTTC.

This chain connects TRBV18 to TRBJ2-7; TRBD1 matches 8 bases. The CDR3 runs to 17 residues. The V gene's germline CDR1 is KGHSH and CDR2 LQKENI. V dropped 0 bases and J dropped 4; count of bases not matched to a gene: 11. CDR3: CASSPPRGQGGWYEQYF. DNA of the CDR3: TGTGCCAGCTCACCACCGAGAGGACAGGGTGGATGGTACGAGCAGTACTTC.